This T cell receptor beta chain was obtained from a study of T cell repertoires in cytomegalovirus infection. About the study: Newly reported HLA-C-restricted and thoroughly characterized HLA-B-restricted CMV epitopes were employed. From public TCR beta signatures came an indication of both CMV infection and matching HLA type. Regarding the study as a whole: Based on cumulative public TCR beta family frequency, carriers of CMV plus the relevant HLA were identified. The study found HLA-C-restricted CMV-specific TCR beta clonotypes dominating the ex vivo response.

TCRdb itself ran the reads through MiXCR, one entry per CDR3 protein. This table holds fewer than 1,000,000 distinct CDR3 sequences, 25% to 40% found once. About this clonotype: Its antigen remains unidentified. One end of the junction fails to match germline, which may point to a read error.

This CDR3 is 14 amino acids long. Germline V gene sequence: CDR1 MNHGY, CDR2 SAAAGT. This receptor was identified in a human donor in good health (CMV status not recorded). Some clones in this sample may be carry-over from other donors' samples. Sequencing was performed on cultured CD8+ T cells from PBMCs, taken from culture after CMV antigen stimulation. The chain recombines TRBV6-8 with TRBJ1-1; D is ambiguous. The CDR3 DNA reads TGTGGCAGCAGTTACTCGATCTCGAACACTGAAGCTTTCTTT. Translation: CGSSYSISNTEAFF.